This is a list of T cell receptor beta chains from one sample in a study of blood T cell repertoires in COVID-19. Generated by immunoSEQ multiplex PCR, the TCRdb table keeps only in-frame clones and is missing some. The table records about 190,000 clones, roughly four fifths of them present only once. Sequencing input: peripheral blood. These receptors came from a woman in her 50s with acute or convalescent COVID-19. The CDR3 runs from the conserved cysteine through the conserved F or W. The D gene is left open where the match is weak. For some rows the clone size is stated as once, few or many, or as a class when expanded; others skip it.

len,d_gene,v_gene,abundance,j_gene,CDR3aa,CDR3nt
14,-,TRBV14,once,TRBJ1-1,CASSQLGGRTEAFF,TGTGCCAGCAGCCAACTTGGGGGCAGAACTGAAGCTTTCTTT
13,-,TRBV3-1/TRBV3-2,-,TRBJ2-7,CASSQDLRYEQYF,TGTGCCAGCAGCCAAGATCTGCGCTACGAGCAGTACTTC
16,TRBD2,TRBV4-3,-,TRBJ2-2,CASSGNSGRTAGELFF,TGCGCCAGCAGCGGTAATAGCGGGAGAACCGCCGGGGAGCTGTTTTTT
16,-,TRBV2,-,TRBJ2-2,CASTVRGEGSGGELFF,TGTGCCAGCACTGTCAGGGGCGAGGGGTCGGGCGGGGAGCTGTTTTTT
13,-,TRBV7-2,-,TRBJ2-7,CASSRQDSYEQYF,TGTGCCAGCAGCCGACAGGACTCCTACGAGCAGTACTTC
18,TRBD2,TRBV9,few,TRBJ2-3,CASSAAASGGGSTDTQYF,TGTGCCAGCAGCGCCGCGGCTAGCGGGGGGGGGAGCACAGATACGCAGTATTTT
13,-,TRBV30,-,TRBJ2-2,CAWGTGNTGELFF,TGTGCCTGGGGAACAGGGAACACCGGGGAGCTGTTTTTT
14,-,TRBV7-9,-,TRBJ2-4,CASSLTGAKNIQYF,TGTGCCAGCAGCTTAACAGGGGCCAAAAACATTCAGTACTTC
14,-,TRBV15,-,TRBJ2-5,CATSRGDSQETQYF,TGTGCCACCAGCAGAGGGGACTCCCAAGAGACCCAGTACTTC
14,TRBD1,TRBV6-5,-,TRBJ1-1,CASTPDRPDTEAFF,TGTGCCAGCACCCCGGACAGGCCGGACACTGAAGCTTTCTTT
14,TRBD1,TRBV6-1,-,TRBJ1-1,CASSEWDRDTEAFF,TGTGCCAGCAGTGAATGGGACAGGGATACTGAAGCTTTCTTT
20,TRBD2,TRBV14,-,TRBJ2-1,CASSQRWGLAGYSSYNEQFF,TGTGCCAGCAGCCAAAGGTGGGGACTAGCGGGGTATAGCTCCTACAATGAGCAGTTCTTC
15,-,TRBV19,-,TRBJ2-1,CASSMGGRVYNEQFF,TGTGCCAGTAGTATGGGTGGGAGAGTCTACAATGAGCAGTTCTTC
15,TRBD1,TRBV5-1,many,TRBJ1-4,CASSLAPGGKEKLFF,TGCGCCAGCAGCTTGGCTCCAGGGGGAAAGGAAAAACTGTTTTTT
15,TRBD2,TRBV5-4,-,TRBJ2-1,CASSFFGTRDNEQFF,TGTGCCAGCAGCTTCTTCGGGACTAGGGATAATGAGCAGTTCTTC
13,TRBD1,TRBV12-3/TRBV12-4,-,TRBJ2-3,CASRETGPDTQYF,TGTGCCAGCAGGGAGACAGGGCCAGATACGCAGTATTTT
16,-,TRBV18,-,TRBJ1-1,CASSLTTRSTNTEAFF,TGTGCCAGCTCACTAACCACTCGTTCAACGAACACTGAAGCTTTCTTT
12,-,TRBV28,-,TRBJ2-7,CASRAGLLEPYF,TGTGCCAGCAGGGCGGGACTGCTCGAACCGTACTTC
15,TRBD1,TRBV29-1,-,TRBJ1-3,CSAGQGGFSGNTIYF,TGCAGCGCTGGACAGGGAGGTTTCTCTGGAAACACCATATATTTT
13,-,TRBV19,-,TRBJ2-4,CASSVRADQVQYF,TGTGCCAGTAGTGTCAGGGCTGACCAGGTTCAGTACTTC
14,-,TRBV27,once,TRBJ2-3,CASSYQLASDTQYF,TGTGCCAGCAGCTACCAGCTAGCATCAGATACGCAGTATTTT
15,TRBD1,TRBV19,-,TRBJ1-5,CASNPGTGSNQPQHF,TGTGCCAGTAACCCCGGGACAGGAAGCAATCAGCCCCAGCATTTT
15,-,TRBV5-4,-,TRBJ2-1,CASSRRDTAYNEQFF,TGTGCCAGCAGCCGCCGGGACACCGCCTACAATGAGCAGTTCTTC
15,-,TRBV14,once,TRBJ2-4,CASSPAGVSKNIQYF,TGTGCCAGCAGCCCTGCAGGGGTATCCAAAAACATTCAGTACTTC
14,-,TRBV21-1,-,TRBJ2-3,CASSKIQGPDTQYF,TGTGCCAGCAGCAAAATTCAGGGGCCAGATACGCAGTATTTT
12,-,TRBV30,-,TRBJ2-7,CAWSFGSYEQYF,TGTGCCTGGAGTTTCGGCTCCTACGAGCAGTACTTC
17,-,TRBV3-1/TRBV3-2,-,TRBJ1-4,CASSLGGRGLSNEKLFF,TGTGCCAGCAGCCTAGGCGGGCGAGGATTGTCTAATGAAAAACTGTTTTTT
13,-,TRBV14,-,TRBJ1-1,CASSVTENTEAFF,TGTGCCAGCAGCGTTACAGAGAACACTGAAGCTTTCTTT
15,-,TRBV2,once,TRBJ2-7,CASSELGRGPYEQYF,TGTGCCAGCAGTGAGCTGGGCAGAGGGCCCTACGAGCAGTACTTC
21,-,TRBV7-6,-,TRBJ2-5,CASSWGPLFGTLGGNQETQYF,TGTGCCAGCAGTTGGGGTCCGCTCTTCGGGACTCTTGGGGGGAACCAAGAGACCCAGTACTTC
16,TRBD2,TRBV14,-,TRBJ2-1,CASRRVASGTYNEQFF,TGTGCCAGCAGACGCGTTGCTAGCGGGACCTACAATGAGCAGTTCTTC
15,-,TRBV7-9,-,TRBJ2-7,CASIRPVLARYEQYF,TGTGCCAGCATTAGACCGGTTCTAGCGAGGTACGAGCAGTACTTC
16,-,TRBV9,-,TRBJ2-3,CASSAPSSYSTDTQYF,TGTGCCAGCAGCGCCCCATCCTCCTATAGCACAGATACGCAGTATTTT
18,TRBD2,TRBV19,-,TRBJ2-2,CASSILGLAGGRDGELFF,TGTGCCAGTAGTATATTAGGCCTAGCGGGAGGGCGAGACGGGGAGCTGTTTTTT
14,-,TRBV4-1,-,TRBJ2-2,CASSPRLNNGELFF,TGCGCCAGCAGCCCACGACTAAATAACGGGGAGCTGTTTTTT
16,TRBD2,TRBV5-1,-,TRBJ2-7,CASSLVSGGPLYEQYF,TGCGCCAGCAGCTTGGTTTCGGGAGGGCCCTTGTACGAGCAGTACTTC
15,TRBD1,TRBV18,-,TRBJ1-1,CASSPMAGTGDEAFF,TGTGCCAGCTCACCTATGGCTGGGACAGGGGATGAAGCTTTCTTT
17,TRBD2,TRBV9,many,TRBJ2-1,CASSVGGGGPSYNEQFF,TGTGCCAGCAGCGTAGGCGGGGGAGGGCCGTCGTACAATGAGCAGTTCTTC
14,-,TRBV9,few,TRBJ2-7,CASSATRVAYEQYF,TGTGCCAGCAGCGCCACCAGGGTTGCCTACGAGCAGTACTTC
14,-,TRBV9,-,TRBJ1-5,CASSNDNSHQPQHF,TGTGCCAGCAGCAACGACAATAGTCATCAGCCCCAGCATTTT
14,-,TRBV24-1,-,TRBJ2-3,CATSDRTGTDTQYF,TGTGCCACCAGTGATCGCACAGGGACAGATACGCAGTATTTT
15,-,TRBV19,-,TRBJ2-3,CASSISLSSTDTQYF,TGTGCCAGTAGTATTAGCCTCTCTAGCACAGATACGCAGTATTTT
15,-,TRBV3-1/TRBV3-2,-,TRBJ2-5,CASSQEPGSRETQYF,TGTGCCAGCAGCCAAGAACCCGGTTCGCGCGAGACCCAGTACTTC
14,-,TRBV15,once,TRBJ1-4,CATSRDRGNEKLFF,TGTGCCACCAGCAGGGACAGAGGAAATGAAAAACTGTTTTTT
13,-,TRBV29-1,-,TRBJ2-3,CSVVGEGTDTQYF,TGCAGCGTTGTGGGAGAGGGCACAGATACGCAGTATTTT
14,-,TRBV3-1/TRBV3-2,once,TRBJ1-1,CASSLVLEATEAFF,TGTGCCAGCAGCCTAGTACTTGAGGCCACTGAAGCTTTCTTT
14,-,TRBV6-5,-,TRBJ1-4,CASSKQGGNEKLFF,TGTGCCAGCTCGAAACAGGGAGGGAATGAAAAACTGTTTTTT
12,-,TRBV5-5,few,TRBJ1-1,CASSFQNTEAFF,TGTGCCAGCAGCTTCCAGAACACTGAAGCTTTCTTT
15,TRBD1,TRBV4-1,-,TRBJ2-7,CASSQGRGTAYEQYF,TGCGCCAGCAGCCAAGGAAGGGGGACAGCCTACGAGCAGTACTTC
18,TRBD1,TRBV7-9,-,TRBJ2-3,CASSSYRGTGLGTDTQYF,TGTGCCAGCAGCTCGTATAGGGGGACAGGGCTGGGCACAGATACGCAGTATTTT